Listed here are 9 T cell receptor beta chains from one sample, sequenced in a study of cytomegalovirus exposure and HLA in healthy donors. 60 Vbeta and 13 Jbeta primers were used in PCR. Using immunoSEQ multiplex PCR, the repertoire was profiled, and TCRdb retains in-frame clones only, with some absent. This table holds some 190,000 clones, about 76% found once. Sequenced input: PBMCs. The receptors come from a woman in her forties or fifties in good health and CMV-seronegative.

The CDR3 protein is CATSRVWASGRGATSTDTQYF. The CDR3 bases are TGTGCCACCAGCAGAGTTTGGGCTAGCGGGAGGGGGGCTACTAGCACAGATACGCAGTATTTT. The gene calls are TRBV15 and TRBJ2-3; 12 bases map to TRBD2. V was pared by 1 base and J by 0 bases, with 14 bases of the junction left unmatched. The CDR3 has 21 amino acids. Germline V gene lookup returns CDR1 LNHNV and CDR2 YYDKDF (reference sequence).

The DNA for the CDR3 is TGTGCCAGCAGTTACGGAGGGACGGGCAATTCACCCCTCCACTTT. The encoded protein is CASSYGGTGNSPLHF. The V call is TRBV6-5, the J call TRBJ1-6; D perhaps matches TRBD1 (5 bases). The CDR3 runs 15 residues. CDR1 and CDR2 (germline): MNHEY, SVGAGI. With 2 bases removed from V and 7 bases from J, the gap between germline ends came to 12 bases.

The V gene is TRBV7-2, the J gene TRBJ2-3; 15 nucleotides agree with TRBD2. The CDR3 has 16 amino acids. Trimming took 6 bases from V and 4 from J; bases not matched to a gene: 5. The V gene's germline CDR1 is SGHTA and CDR2 FQGNSA. CDR3 sequence (DNA): TGTGCCAGCAGATCCGGACTAGCGGGAGGGGCAGATACGCAGTATTTT. Encoded protein: CASRSGLAGGADTQYF.

The CDR3 is CASSGYRTYNEQFF. The CDR3 nucleotides read TGCGCCAGCAGTGGATACAGAACTTACAATGAGCAGTTCTTC. The chain recombines TRBV10-2 with TRBJ2-1; unclear D gene. Germline loops: CDR1 WSHSY, CDR2 SAAADI. The CDR3 has 14 amino acids. Deletions cut 4 bases from V and 4 bases from J, with 11 bases between.

This chain uses TRBV5-1 with TRBJ1-1; TRBD1 agrees at 7 bases. After removal of 4 bases from V and 1 base from J, the junction contained 7 bases not matched to a gene. CDR3 length equals 15 residues. The germline V gene encodes CDR1 SGHRS and CDR2 YFSETQ. The CDR3: CASSHWTGTNTEAFF. The CDR3 DNA reads TGCGCCAGCAGCCACTGGACAGGCACGAACACTGAAGCTTTCTTT.

V gene TRBV27 combines with J gene TRBJ1-6, with TRBD1 as a possible D gene (6 bases). Germline lookup yields CDR1 MNHEY and CDR2 SMNVEV (reference sequence). The CDR3 loop spans 18 amino acids. V lost 3 bases to trimming and J lost 0 bases, with 15 bases between them. CDR3 DNA: TGTGCCAGCAGTTTTCTGGGGGGGCCCGGCTCCTATAATTCACCCCTCCACTTT. Its translation is CASSFLGGPGSYNSPLHF.

The gene calls are TRBV6-1 and TRBJ2-1; TRBD2 agrees at 8 bases. V lost 1 base to trimming and J lost 10 bases; unmatched junction nucleotides: 9. The CDR3 spans 15 residues. Germline CDR1 reads MNHNS; CDR2 reads SASEGT. The CDR3 is CASSEVGRGAREQFF. DNA of the CDR3: TGTGCCAGCAGTGAAGTTGGGCGGGGGGCTAGGGAGCAGTTCTTC.

J is TRBJ2-7 and V is TRBV7-6, with D perhaps TRBD1 (6 bases). V was clipped by 1 base and J by 0 bases, with 16 bases between them. The germline V gene has CDR1 SGHVS and CDR2 FNYEAQ. The CDR3 runs to 17 residues. CDR3 amino acids: CASSLEVPGQNSYEQYF. The CDR3 bases are TGTGCCAGCAGCTTAGAGGTTCCGGGACAAAACTCCTACGAGCAGTACTTC.

Of note for this clone: Other DNA variants within this sample encode the same CDR3. The chain combines TRBV2 with TRBJ1-2; 7 bases are a match to TRBD1. Germline V CDR1 and CDR2: SNHLY, FYNNEI. This CDR3 contains 13 residues. V dropped 4 bases and J dropped 4; count of bases not matched to a gene: 3. CDR3 sequence reads: CASSGTGVYGYTF. In nucleotides, the CDR3 is TGTGCCAGCAGTGGAACAGGGGTCTATGGCTACACCTTC.